These 13 T cell receptor beta chains originate from one sample sequenced in a study of human T cells and chemical hapten exposure. Time point noted: pre-sensitization, week 0. As for treatment: therapeutic diphenylcyclopropenone sensitization with weekly scalp DPC. MiXCR was run by TCRdb on the RACE reads, yielding one entry per CDR3 protein. The sample has 350,000 to 450,000 distinct CDR3 sequences; more than 4.5% are singletons. The source was whole blood, collected in connection with sensitization to the hapten diphenylcyclopropenone (DPC). The receptor source for this set is a woman aged 45-65 years with alopecia areata. Some clones in this sample may be carry-over from other donors' samples.

This clonotype was seen at least ten times. The rearrangement links TRBV29-1 to TRBJ1-4; D is unclear. V lost 5 bases and J lost 4, with 11 bases in between. Germline values: CDR1 SQVTM, CDR2 ANQGSEA. This CDR3 is 13 amino acids long. The CDR3 here is CSVQRNRNEKLFF. The CDR3 nucleotides read TGCAGCGTTCAGCGTAATCGTAATGAAAAACTGTTTTTT.

This clonotype has more than one count but fewer than ten. The CDR3 DNA follows: TGCAGCGTTGACCCCAGGGGGGGCGAGACCCAGTACTTC. As protein: CSVDPRGGETQYF. The V gene is TRBV29-1, the J gene TRBJ2-5, with D possibly called TRBD1 or TRBD2 (7 bases each). The CDR3 totals 13 residues. Germline CDR1 SQVTM, CDR2 ANQGSEA. Trimming took 3 bases from V and 5 from J, leaving 13 bases between them.

The table lists this clonotype with many counts. The chain is built from TRBV30 and TRBJ1-1, with TRBD1 as a possible D gene (6 bases). The germline gives CDR1 GTSNPN, CDR2 SVGIG (reference sequence). V was trimmed by 0 bases and J by 3 bases, leaving 11 bases between them. This CDR3 region has 14 residues. The CDR3: CAWSVGGGHTEAFF. The CDR3 DNA reads TGTGCCTGGAGTGTCGGGGGCGGGCACACTGAAGCTTTCTTT.

The chain carries TRBV4-2 and TRBJ1-5; 8 nucleotides line up with TRBD1. V gave up 0 bases and J gave up 6 bases; unmatched junction bases: 4. The V gene's germline CDR1 is LGHNA and CDR2 YNFKEQ. This CDR3 contains 15 residues. The DNA of the CDR3 is TGTGCCAGCAGCCAAGACACAGGGGGATTTCAGCCCCAGCATTTT. This translates into CASSQDTGGFQPQHF.

This clonotype has ten or more counts. The CDR3 region is CASSLISGVGSPLHF. The CDR3 DNA follows: TGTGCCAGCAGTTTAATCTCAGGGGTCGGGTCACCCCTCCACTTT. The chain has TRBV6-5 and TRBJ1-6; D might be TRBD1 (6 bases). CDR1 and CDR2 (germline): MNHEY, SVGAGI. Trimming stripped 4 bases from V and 10 bases from J, with 17 bases between. The CDR3 contains 15 residues.

This clonotype showed up just a few times. J is TRBJ2-1 and V is TRBV10-2, with 12 bases fitting TRBD2. CDR1 WSHSY and CDR2 SAAADI come from the germline V gene. The J segment lost 0 bases and the V segment lost 8 bases, leaving 14 bases of the junction unmatched. The CDR3 covers 19 residues. The CDR3, as DNA: TGCGCCAGCGGGACAATGGCTAGCGGGAGGGCCGGCTCCTACAATGAGCAGTTCTTC. Translating gives CASGTMASGRAGSYNEQFF.

The chain joins TRBV7-6 to TRBJ1-3; D not resolved. Germline CDR1 is SGHVS and CDR2 is FNYEAQ. This CDR3 is built from 15 residues. V lost 4 bases, J lost 6 bases, and 16 bases lay in between. The CDR3 loop reads CASSSPEDSANTIYF. DNA of the CDR3: TGTGCCAGCAGCTCCCCGGAAGACTCAGCAAACACCATATATTTT.

At least ten counts were recorded for this clonotype. The rearrangement joins TRBV6-1 to TRBJ2-1; D gene ambiguous. Germline loops: CDR1 MNHNS, CDR2 SASEGT. The CDR3 totals 14 residues. Trimming took 7 bases from V and 0 from J, leaving 10 bases between them. Here the CDR3 DNA reads TGTGCCAGCAACCTCGTCAGCTCCTACAATGAGCAGTTCTTC. Translation: CASNLVSSYNEQFF.

This clonotype was picked up many times. The chain recombines TRBV29-1 with TRBJ2-5, with TRBD2 identical over 10 bases. V gave up 6 bases and J gave up 4 bases; unmatched junction bases: 8. The CDR3 has 14 residues. Germline loops: CDR1 SQVTM, CDR2 ANQGSEA. The DNA of the CDR3 is TGCAGCGTGCTCCTAGCGGGAGAGGGAGAGACCCAGTACTTC. This translates into CSVLLAGEGETQYF.

The V call is TRBV10-2, the J call TRBJ2-1; possibly TRBD2 for D (6 bases). The CDR3 has 12 amino acids. The V end lost 8 bases, the J end lost 7 bases, and 12 bases lay between the germline ends. Germline V gene data show CDR1 as WSHSY and CDR2 as SAAADI. This CDR3 is CASSGGENEQFF. DNA of the CDR3: TGCGCCAGCTCAGGCGGGGAAAATGAGCAGTTCTTC.

The sample holds many counts of this clonotype. The chain joins TRBV9 to TRBJ2-3, with D unresolved. Germline loops: CDR1 SGDLS, CDR2 YYNGEE. The length of the CDR3 is 16 residues. V was clipped by 3 bases and J by 0 bases, with 14 bases between them. Written as DNA, the CDR3 is TGTGCCAGCAGCGGCGCCCTGCCCGATAGCACAGATACGCAGTATTTT. Protein sequence: CASSGALPDSTDTQYF.

This clonotype occurred a few times. The chain joins TRBV6-5 to TRBJ2-3; D possibly uses TRBD1 or TRBD2 (5 bases each). Trimming cost V 10 bases and J 4 bases, with 12 bases left between them. Looked up from germline, CDR1 is MNHEY and CDR2 is SVGAGI. The CDR3 is 12 amino acids. CDR3 nucleotide sequence: TGTGCCACCAGGGTAGCGCCAGATACGCAGTATTTT. This codes for CATRVAPDTQYF.

A single count supports this clonotype. V and J are TRBV3-1 and TRBJ2-6; D is uncertain. This CDR3 spans 13 amino acids. The germline CDR1 and CDR2 sequences are LGHDT and YNNKEL (reference sequence). V shed 1 base and J shed 4 bases, with 2 bases lying between them. The CDR3: CASSQGGANVLTF. The DNA for the CDR3 is TGTGCCAGCAGCCAAGGCGGGGCCAACGTCCTGACTTTC.